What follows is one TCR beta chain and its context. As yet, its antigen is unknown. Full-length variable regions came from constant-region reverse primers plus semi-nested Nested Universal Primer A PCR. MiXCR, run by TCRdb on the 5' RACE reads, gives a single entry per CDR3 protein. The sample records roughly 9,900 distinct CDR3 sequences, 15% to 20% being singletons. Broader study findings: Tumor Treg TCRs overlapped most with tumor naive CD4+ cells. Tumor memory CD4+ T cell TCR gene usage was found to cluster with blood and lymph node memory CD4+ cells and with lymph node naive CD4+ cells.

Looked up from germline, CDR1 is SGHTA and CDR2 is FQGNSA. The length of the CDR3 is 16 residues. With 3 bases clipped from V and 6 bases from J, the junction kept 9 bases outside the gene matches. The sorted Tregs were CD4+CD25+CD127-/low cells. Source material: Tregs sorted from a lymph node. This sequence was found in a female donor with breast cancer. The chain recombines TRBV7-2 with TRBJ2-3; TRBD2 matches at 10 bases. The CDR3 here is CASSFHSSGRADTQYF. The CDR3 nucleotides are TGTGCCAGCAGCTTTCACTCTAGCGGGAGAGCTGATACGCAGTATTTT.